The 17 T cell receptor beta chains listed next were all sequenced from one sample in a study of T cell responses to AZD1222 COVID-19 vaccine. Profiled with immunoSEQ multiplex PCR; TCRdb holds only in-frame clones, not every one. Seen here are 150,000 to 200,000 clones, 90% observed once, and the top ten hold roughly 6%. The sample in question was peripheral blood, obtained 28 days after the second AZD1222 dose. These receptors all stem from an adult who received the AZD1222 COVID-19 vaccine.

This chain uses TRBV5-6 with TRBJ1-5, with D possibly TRBD1 on 5 matching bases. With 5 bases removed from V and 2 bases from J, the gap between germline ends came to 14 bases. Germline CDR1 and CDR2: SGHDT and YYEEEE. The CDR3 is 15 amino acids. The CDR3 bases are TGTGCCAGCAGTGGGTGGGGGGAAGGCAATCAGCCCCAGCATTTT. It translates to CASSGWGEGNQPQHF. Drawing the rest from reference TRBV5-6 and TRBJ1-5, the complete variable domain is DAGVTQSPTHLIKTRGQQVTLRCSPKSGHDTVSWYQQALGQGPQFIFQYYEEEERQRGNFPDRFSGHQFPNYSSELNVNALLLGDSALYLCASSGWGEGNQPQHFGDGTRLSIL.

The chain uses TRBV5-6 and TRBJ1-2, with 7 bases aligning to TRBD1. J lost 2 bases, V lost 5 bases, and 9 bases had no gene match. This CDR3 comprises 15 residues. Germline CDR1 SGHDT, CDR2 YYEEEE. The CDR3 coding sequence is TGTGCCAGCAGTCCTACAGGGGACAACAACTATGGCTACACCTTC. It is translated as CASSPTGDNNYGYTF. Full variable domain (rest looked up from reference TRBV5-6 and TRBJ1-2): DAGVTQSPTHLIKTRGQQVTLRCSPKSGHDTVSWYQQALGQGPQFIFQYYEEEERQRGNFPDRFSGHQFPNYSSELNVNALLLGDSALYLCASSPTGDNNYGYTFGSGTRLTVV.

V and J are TRBV3-1 (or the pseudogene TRBV3-2) and TRBJ1-2; D is perhaps TRBD1 (6 bases). Germline V CDR1 and CDR2: LGHDT, YNNKEL (reference sequence). The CDR3 has 14 amino acids. V was trimmed by 0 bases and J by 8 bases, leaving 13 bases between them. CDR3 bases: TGTGCCAGCAGCCAAGATACAGGGACCCGGGGCTACACCTTC. Its translation: CASSQDTGTRGYTF.

The V call is TRBV6-5, the J call TRBJ2-3, with 9 bases lining up with TRBD1. CDR1 and CDR2 (germline): MNHEY, SVGAGI. This CDR3 has 15 amino acids. V shed 5 bases, J shed 4 bases, and the junction held 7 bases outside the gene matches. For the CDR3, the DNA is TGTGCCAGCAGTCACGGGGACAGGGTTCCAGATACGCAGTATTTT. Encoded protein: CASSHGDRVPDTQYF.

V gene TRBV2 combines with J gene TRBJ1-6; D is unclear. This CDR3 is 12 amino acids long. The V end lost 9 bases, the J end lost 6 bases, and 9 bases lay between the germline ends. CDR1 and CDR2 from the germline V gene are SNHLY and FYNNEI. CDR3 sequence (DNA): TGTGCCAGTAGGCGGGCTAATTCACCCCTCCACTTT. It yields the protein CASRRANSPLHF.

The rearrangement uses TRBV6-2 or TRBV6-3 and TRBJ2-2; no firm D call. Trimming removed 5 bases from V and 0 bases from J, with 10 bases in between. The CDR3 is 15 residues long. In germline, CDR1 is MNHEY, CDR2 SVGEGT. The CDR3 DNA follows: TGTGCCAGCAGTCAGACGGGTCCGAACACCGGGGAGCTGTTTTTT. Its translation is CASSQTGPNTGELFF.

In this sample, this clone turned up a few times. The V call is TRBV5-1, the J call TRBJ2-7; TRBD1 agrees at 7 bases. The CDR3 has 15 amino acids. From germline, CDR1 is SGHRS and CDR2 YFSETQ. J gave up 0 bases and V 0 bases, and 3 bases lay outside the gene matches. CDR3: CASSLGGTVSYEQYF. The CDR3 DNA reads as TGCGCCAGCAGCTTGGGTGGGACAGTCTCCTACGAGCAGTACTTC.

V gene TRBV3-1 (or the pseudogene TRBV3-2) combines with J gene TRBJ1-2; D is ambiguous. CDR1 is LGHDT, CDR2 YNNKEL, per germline (reference sequence). The CDR3 has 15 amino acids. The germline V and J ends were trimmed by 0 bases and 0 bases, with 8 bases remaining between them. The CDR3 loop reads CASSQDSEPNYGYTF. For the CDR3, the DNA is TGTGCCAGCAGCCAAGATTCAGAACCTAACTATGGCTACACCTTC.

J is TRBJ1-5 and V is TRBV3-1 (or the pseudogene TRBV3-2); 8 nucleotides align to TRBD1. With V trimmed by 2 bases and J by 2 bases, 2 bases remained unmatched. The CDR3 is 15 residues long. Germline CDR1 and CDR2: LGHDT and YNNKEL (reference sequence). The CDR3 sequence: CASSQQGAGNQPQHF. The CDR3 region has the DNA TGTGCCAGCAGCCAACAGGGGGCCGGCAATCAGCCCCAGCATTTT.

The V gene is TRBV28, the J gene TRBJ2-2; TRBD1 matches at 7 bases. J lost 5 bases, V lost 6 bases, and 6 bases had no gene match. The CDR3 contains 14 residues. Germline V gene sequence: CDR1 MDHEN, CDR2 SYDVKM. CDR3: CASRRDSSTGELFF. The CDR3 DNA reads as TGTGCCAGCAGACGGGACAGCTCGACCGGGGAGCTGTTTTTT.

This chain links TRBV5-1 with TRBJ2-1; no definite D call. The CDR3 totals 14 residues. Between the trimmed V and J ends, which lost 0 bases and 6 bases, there was a span of 10 bases. From germline, CDR1 is SGHRS and CDR2 YFSETQ. CDR3 coding DNA: TGCGCCAGCAGCTTGGCGTCCAGTGTCAATGAGCAGTTCTTC. Translated, it gives CASSLASSVNEQFF. The variable domain in full, with the rest retrieved from reference TRBV5-1 and TRBJ2-1, is KAGVTQTPRYLIKTRGQQVTLSCSPISGHRSVSWYQQTPGQGLQFLFEYFSETQRNKGNFPGRFSGRQFSNSRSEMNVSTLELGDSALYLCASSLASSVNEQFFGPGTRLTVL.

The chain carries TRBV6-5 and TRBJ2-5, with a possible D match to TRBD2 (7 bases). The CDR3 is made up of 16 amino acids. CDR1 is MNHEY, CDR2 SVGAGI, per germline. The V end was cut by 2 bases, the J end by 3 bases, with 16 bases between. The CDR3: CASSYGGGQAEETQYF. CDR3 coding DNA: TGTGCCAGCAGTTACGGGGGGGGGCAGGCCGAAGAGACCCAGTACTTC.

This clone is a singleton in its sample. This sequence joins TRBV18 and TRBJ1-6; 8 bases align to TRBD1. The junction had 8 bases not matched to a gene; V was cut back by 0 bases and J by 10 bases. The germline V gene encodes CDR1 KGHSH and CDR2 LQKENI. This CDR3 spans 16 amino acids. The CDR3 loop is CASSPPGQGSLSPLHF. As DNA, the CDR3 is TGTGCCAGCTCACCACCCGGACAGGGTTCGTTGTCACCCCTCCACTTT.

V usage is TRBV3-1 (or the pseudogene TRBV3-2) and J usage is TRBJ1-1, with D maybe TRBD1 (6 bases). The CDR3 is 17 residues long. Trimming took 1 base from V and 5 from J, leaving 20 bases between them. The germline V gene has CDR1 LGHDT and CDR2 YNNKEL (reference sequence). CDR3 region: CASSQAGGGRGNTEAFF. CDR3 in DNA: TGTGCCAGCAGCCAAGCTGGAGGGGGACGGGGTAATACTGAAGCTTTCTTT.

This chain links TRBV10-1 with TRBJ2-7, with 8 bases fitting TRBD2. Trimming cost V 7 bases and J 0 bases; bases outside gene matches: 8. CDR1 and CDR2 (germline): WNHNN, SYGVQD (reference sequence). The CDR3 has 15 amino acids. DNA of the CDR3: TGCGCCAGCAATAACGGGGGGGCCGGCTCCTACGAGCAGTACTTC. It codes for CASNNGGAGSYEQYF.

The V and J genes are TRBV6-5 and TRBJ1-5, with a weak D call TRBD1 (5 bases). The V gene's germline CDR1 is MNHEY and CDR2 SVGAGI. The CDR3 contains 14 residues. V shed 5 bases and J shed 2 bases, with 10 bases lying between them. In DNA, the CDR3 is TGTGCCAGCAGTATCCCACAGGGCAATCAGCCCCAGCATTTT. Amino acid sequence: CASSIPQGNQPQHF.

This rearrangement joins TRBV5-6 to TRBJ2-7; D is uncertain. CDR1 and CDR2 from the germline V gene are SGHDT and YYEEEE. The V end was cut by 0 bases, the J end by 4 bases, with 8 bases between. This CDR3 is 13 amino acids long. In nucleotides, the CDR3 is TGTGCCAGCAGCTTGGCAGGACGGTACGAGCAGTACTTC. It is translated as CASSLAGRYEQYF.